This TCR beta chain was observed in a study of cytomegalovirus exposure and HLA in healthy donors. Remarks on this clone: Its target is not known.

Findings of the study overall: From TCR beta sequences, most subjects' HLA-A and HLA-B alleles were reportedly predicted accurately. In a later analysis, HLA-C alleles had the fewest associated TCRs, DRB1 alleles the most.

Trimming removed 1 base from V and 5 bases from J; junction bases left unmatched: 5. This CDR3 contains 15 residues. The germline CDR1 and CDR2 sequences are SGHRS and YFSETQ. Researchers ran the PCR with 60 Vbeta and 13 Jbeta primers. Some clones are missing from TCRdb's copy, which holds only in-frame ones; the method was immunoSEQ multiplex PCR. This repertoire shows around 130,000 clones, over 75% found once; its top ten account for around 1.2%. The receptor was derived from a man aged 50-60 years in good health and CMV-seronegative. Source material: PBMCs. The V and J genes are TRBV5-1 and TRBJ2-1; the match to TRBD1 covers 8 bases. As DNA, the CDR3 is TGCGCCAGCAGCTTGATGGGACAGGCGGACAATGAGCAGTTCTTC. Translating it yields CASSLMGQADNEQFF.